The 10 T cell receptor beta chains presented below share a single source sample, sequenced in a study of blood T cell repertoires in COVID-19 (dated by TCRdb to the early 2020s). Libraries came from the immunoSEQ multiplex PCR assay. TCRdb provides this immuneACCESS table in a form limited to in-frame rearrangements. Some clones are lacking; in checked studies, under half of them reflect an unresolved V gene, and why the rest are absent is not known. This sample gives 100,000 to 150,000 clones in total; around 77% of them show up just once. The ten largest account for roughly 17% of the sample. Sequencing was done on a sample of peripheral blood. The receptors shown here come from a man in his sixties with active or convalescent COVID-19.

This clone was found a few times. V and J are TRBV30 and TRBJ1-4; 7 nucleotides match TRBD1. The junction had 3 bases not matched to a gene; V was cut back by 3 bases and J by 5 bases. Germline V gene data show CDR1 as GTSNPN and CDR2 as SVGIG (reference sequence). This CDR3 comprises 13 residues. CDR3 DNA: TGTGCCTGGAGCCTGACAGGGAATGAAAAACTGTTTTTT. Protein sequence: CAWSLTGNEKLFF.

The chain joins TRBV25-1 to TRBJ1-4; no firm D call. Germline CDR1 is MGHDK and CDR2 is SYGVNS. The germline V and J ends were trimmed by 0 bases and 0 bases, with 5 bases remaining between them. The CDR3 runs to 15 residues. CDR3 sequence: CASSEYPATNEKLFF. CDR3 in DNA: TGTGCCAGCAGTGAATACCCAGCAACTAATGAAAAACTGTTTTTT.

The rearrangement joins TRBV10-3 to TRBJ2-3, with 12 bases matching TRBD2. With V trimmed by 6 bases and J by 4 bases, 5 bases remained unmatched. This CDR3 is built from 15 residues. Germline V gene lookup returns CDR1 ENHRY and CDR2 SYGVKD. The CDR3, as DNA: TGTGCCATCAGCATGACTAGCGGGAGCTCAGATACGCAGTATTTT. Translating gives CAISMTSGSSDTQYF.

This chain links TRBV30 with TRBJ1-6, with 7 bases lining up with TRBD1. This CDR3 is built from 15 residues. The V segment lost 1 base and the J segment 7 bases; nucleotides outside the gene matches: 7. CDR1 and CDR2 (germline): GTSNPN, SVGIG (reference sequence). The CDR3 reads CAWSEGAWGNSPLHF. CDR3 nucleotides: TGTGCCTGGAGTGAGGGGGCATGGGGGAATTCACCCCTCCACTTT. The whole variable domain, remainder taken from reference TRBV30 and TRBJ1-6, is SQTIHQWPATLVQPVGSPLSLECTVEGTSNPNLYWYRQAAGRGLQLLFYSVGIGQISSEVPQNLSASRPQDRQFILSSKKLLLSDSGFYLCAWSEGAWGNSPLHFGNGTRLTVT.

This rearrangement joins TRBV19 to TRBJ2-2; no clear D. Trimming took 1 base from V and 4 from J, leaving 10 bases between them. The CDR3 length is 15 residues. Germline assignment: CDR1 LNHDA and CDR2 SQIVND (reference sequence). The DNA of the CDR3 is TGTGCCAGTAGTATAGTGCAAGAGGTCACCGGGGAGCTGTTTTTT. Residues: CASSIVQEVTGELFF.

This chain connects TRBV7-2 to TRBJ2-7; weak D call: TRBD2 (6 bases). V was clipped by 5 bases and J by 6 bases, with 20 bases between them. CDR3 length: 15 residues. CDR1 and CDR2 from the germline V gene are SGHTA and FQGNSA. CDR3 DNA sequence: TGTGCCAGCAGCCCAGACTTCGGGAGTTTCTCCGAGCAGTACTTC. Protein product: CASSPDFGSFSEQYF.

CDR3 amino acids: CASSLGGRRNEQFF. The CDR3 nucleotides are TGTGCCAGCAGCTTAGGGGGGCGCAGGAATGAGCAGTTCTTC. The genes are TRBV7-2 and TRBJ2-1; perhaps TRBD1 as D (6 bases). Trimming removed 1 base at V and 7 bases at J, with 11 bases between. The CDR3 covers 14 residues. The germline CDR1 and CDR2 sequences are SGHTA and FQGNSA.

The chain carries TRBV9 and TRBJ1-3; D unresolved. V shed 0 bases and J shed 1 base, with 11 bases lying between them. Germline V lookup: CDR1 SGDLS, CDR2 YYNGEE. This CDR3 has 16 residues. The CDR3 protein is CASSVEPGGSGNTIYF. The CDR3 DNA is TGTGCCAGCAGCGTAGAACCCGGAGGGTCTGGAAACACCATATATTTT. The full variable domain, its missing parts supplied by reference TRBV9 and TRBJ1-3, is DSGVTQTPKHLITATGQRVTLRCSPRSGDLSVYWYQQSLDQGLQFLIQYYNGEERAKGNILERFSAQQFPDLHSELNLSSLELGDSALYFCASSVEPGGSGNTIYFGEGSWLTVV.

J is TRBJ1-5 and V is TRBV7-8; 12 bases are a match to TRBD1. This CDR3 is 19 amino acids long. V dropped 5 bases and J dropped 0; count of bases not matched to a gene: 11. Germline CDR1 reads SGHVS; CDR2 reads FQNEAQ. The CDR3 loop reads CASSDRPGQGAYSNQPQHF. The CDR3 DNA reads as TGTGCCAGCAGCGATCGACCGGGACAGGGGGCCTATAGCAATCAGCCCCAGCATTTT.

This chain connects TRBV7-9 to TRBJ2-1; 10 nucleotides line up with TRBD1. CDR1 is SEHNR, CDR2 FQNEAQ, per germline (reference sequence). V gave up 5 bases and J gave up 5 bases; unmatched junction bases: 9. The CDR3 sequence is 16 residues long. The CDR3 loop reads CASSLDRGPGHNEQFF. CDR3 DNA: TGTGCCAGCAGCCTCGACAGGGGGCCTGGTCACAATGAGCAGTTCTTC.